Listed here are 22 T cell receptor beta chains from one sample, sequenced in a study of CXCR3 chemokines and chemotherapy response in bladder cancer. TCRdb recomputed calls from the PCR reads with MiXCR, one row per CDR3 protein. The sample shows around 290 distinct CDR3 sequences, 13% of them seen only once. The sample was gathered from a patient whose treatment included neoadjuvant chemotherapy. The receptors were gathered from a human donor with bladder cancer that did not respond to neoadjuvant chemotherapy.

As for this clonotype: Only one base separates this from a far larger clonotype, so it likely reflects a read error. The V call is TRBV7-9, the J call TRBJ1-1; 9 bases agree with TRBD1. The CDR3 totals 12 residues. V shed 5 bases, J shed 9 bases, and the junction held 4 bases outside the gene matches. Germline CDR1 SEHNR, CDR2 FQNEAQ (reference sequence). The CDR3 nucleotides are TGTGCCAGCAGCCTGGGGACAGGGAAAGCTTTCTTT. Its translation: CASSLGTGKAFF.

This clonotype is medium-sized in the sample. The chain carries TRBV28 and TRBJ1-5; D ambiguous. This CDR3 contains 13 residues. Germline CDR1 reads MDHEN; CDR2 reads SYDVKM. V was trimmed by 10 bases and J by 2 bases, leaving 12 bases between them. The CDR3 bases are TGTGCCACTCAGTTCCGGGGCAATCAGCCCCAGCATTTT. Translated, it gives CATQFRGNQPQHF.

This clonotype was counted many times. The rearrangement joins TRBV20-1 to TRBJ2-5, with unresolved D. The CDR3 consists of 13 residues. V shed 3 bases and J shed 3 bases, with 11 bases lying between them. Germline V lookup: CDR1 DFQATT, CDR2 SNEGSKA (reference sequence). CDR3 residues: CSARGVPEETQYF. DNA for the CDR3: TGCAGTGCTAGGGGTGTACCCGAAGAGACCCAGTACTTC.

This clonotype is deemed large (0.1 to 1%). The rearrangement links TRBV11-1 to TRBJ1-2; 7 positions agree with TRBD1. In germline, CDR1 is SGHAT, CDR2 FQDESV (reference sequence). The CDR3 is 15 amino acids. With 1 base clipped from V and 4 bases from J, the junction kept 6 bases outside the gene matches. Here the CDR3 reads CASSLDPGTVYGYTF. CDR3 coding DNA: TGTGCCAGCAGCTTAGATCCCGGGACAGTCTATGGCTACACCTTC.

In this sample, this clonotype is hyperexpanded. The chain links TRBV7-9 to TRBJ1-1, with no clear D. The germline gives CDR1 SEHNR, CDR2 FQNEAQ (reference sequence). Trimming pared 1 base from V and 5 bases from J, leaving 11 bases between. CDR3 length equals 14 residues. The CDR3 spells CASSLVRGVTEAFF. The CDR3 coding sequence is TGTGCCAGCAGCTTAGTACGTGGGGTTACTGAAGCTTTCTTT.

V and J are TRBV6-1 and TRBJ2-7; D remains ambiguous. The CDR3 length is 14 residues. V lost 0 bases and J lost 1, with 7 bases in between. The germline CDR1 and CDR2 sequences are MNHNS and SASEGT. The CDR3 loop is CASSEALQSYEQYF. The DNA for the CDR3 is TGTGCCAGCAGTGAAGCGCTTCAGTCCTACGAGCAGTACTTC.

There are a few counts of this clonotype. V usage is TRBV20-1 and J usage is TRBJ2-7; D is ambiguous. CDR3 length: 12 residues. In germline, CDR1 is DFQATT, CDR2 SNEGSKA (reference sequence). V was clipped by 0 bases and J by 3 bases, with 6 bases between them. CDR3 sequence reads: CSARDLGYEQYF. CDR3 nucleotides: TGCAGTGCTAGAGATCTAGGCTACGAGCAGTACTTC.

This clonotype is termed large. This sequence joins TRBV6-2 or TRBV6-3 and TRBJ2-7; D possibly uses TRBD1 or TRBD2 (5 bases each). The ends were cut back, 7 bases at V and 2 bases at J, with 15 bases in the middle. In germline, CDR1 is MNHEY, CDR2 SVGEGT. The CDR3 totals 14 residues. The CDR3 is CASTPRGSAYEQYF. CDR3 DNA: TGTGCCAGCACCCCCCGGGGCAGCGCCTACGAGCAGTACTTC.

In its sample, this clonotype is hyperexpanded. The chain recombines TRBV10-3 with TRBJ2-2, with unresolved D. Trimming stripped 11 bases from V and 2 bases from J, with 9 bases between. Germline V gives CDR1 ENHRY, CDR2 SYGVKD. The CDR3 spans 12 residues. The CDR3 bases are TGTGCCCACGCCCCAAACACCGGGGAGCTGTTTTTT. Translation: CAHAPNTGELFF.

This clonotype is termed medium-sized. The chain carries TRBV5-6 and TRBJ1-1, with D maybe TRBD1 (5 bases). Trimming cost V 0 bases and J 1 base, with 10 bases left between them. The CDR3 consists of 15 residues. Germline-derived CDR1 and CDR2 are SGHDT and YYEEEE. The CDR3: CASSLGITGNTEAFF. DNA of the CDR3: TGTGCCAGCAGCTTGGGAATCACAGGGAACACTGAAGCTTTCTTT.

This clonotype was detected many times. The chain uses TRBV20-1 and TRBJ1-3, with unresolved D. The V gene's germline CDR1 is DFQATT and CDR2 SNEGSKA (reference sequence). V was shortened by 3 bases and J by 2 bases, with 8 bases between the two germline ends. The CDR3 length is 13 residues. Here the CDR3 DNA reads TGCAGTGCTAGGGTGGGGACTGGAAACACCATATATTTT. Translating gives CSARVGTGNTIYF.

In this sample, this clonotype is large. V is TRBV6-5 and J is TRBJ2-7; no clear D. Germline-derived CDR1 and CDR2 are MNHEY and SVGAGI. V lost 3 bases, J lost 3 bases, and 24 bases lay in between. There are 18 residues in the CDR3. The CDR3 coding sequence is TGTGCCAGCAGTTATTTAGCAGGCCTCCCCCCCCTCTACTACGAGCAGTACTTC. It codes for CASSYLAGLPPLYYEQYF.

By sample share, this clonotype is large. The V gene is TRBV19, the J gene TRBJ2-5, with D possibly being TRBD2 (6 bases). The length of the CDR3 is 15 residues. Germline CDR1 is LNHDA and CDR2 is SQIVND (reference sequence). The ends were cut back, 9 bases at V and 1 base at J, with 18 bases in the middle. CDR3 nucleotides: TGTGCCAGCGGCATCCGGGACTCGGTCCAAGAGACCCAGTACTTC. It is translated as CASGIRDSVQETQYF.

This clonotype is hyperexpanded in the sample. V gene TRBV10-3 combines with J gene TRBJ2-1; no definite D call. CDR3 length: 13 amino acids. From germline, CDR1 is ENHRY and CDR2 SYGVKD. The V gene lost 10 bases and the J gene lost 7 bases, with 17 bases spanning the gap. The CDR3 region is CATTYQASNEQFF. DNA of the CDR3: TGTGCCACAACCTACCAGGCCTCGAATGAGCAGTTCTTC.

This clonotype is deemed medium-sized (0.01 to 0.1%). The chain joins TRBV28 to TRBJ2-5; 7 bases match TRBD1. Germline trimming cut 2 bases from V and 5 bases from J; bases unmatched to any gene: 8. This CDR3 is 15 amino acids long. The germline V gene has CDR1 MDHEN and CDR2 SYDVKM. The CDR3 nucleotides are TGTGCCAGCAGTTTACTAGACAGGGACGAGGAGACCCAGTACTTC. Amino acids: CASSLLDRDEETQYF.

This clonotype is categorized as medium-sized. The CDR3 here is CSARSGQGNQPQHF. In DNA form, the CDR3 reads TGCAGTGCTAGATCCGGACAGGGGAATCAGCCCCAGCATTTT. The chain couples TRBV20-1 to TRBJ1-5, with TRBD1 identical over 9 bases. The germline CDR1 and CDR2 sequences are DFQATT and SNEGSKA (reference sequence). The length of the CDR3 is 14 residues. The V and J ends lost 2 bases and 4 bases, in that order; junction bases with no gene match: 3.

This clonotype is medium-sized by share. The V and J genes are TRBV6-5 and TRBJ2-7; 7 bases align to TRBD2. CDR1 MNHEY and CDR2 SVGAGI come from the germline V gene. V shed 5 bases and J 3 bases; nucleotides not matched to a gene: 10. CDR3 length: 15 amino acids. The CDR3 DNA reads as TGTGCCAGCAGTCAGACGGGGGGTGGACTCTACGAGCAGTACTTC. It translates to CASSQTGGGLYEQYF.

The genes are TRBV5-6 and TRBJ2-3; D perhaps matches TRBD2 (5 bases). The CDR3 sequence is 13 residues long. The V gene lost 4 bases and the J gene lost 13 bases, with 19 bases spanning the gap. CDR1 SGHDT and CDR2 YYEEEE come from the germline V gene. The CDR3 bases are TGTGCCAGCAGCATCCCGACGGGAAGTAAGAAGTATTTT. Amino acid sequence: CASSIPTGSKKYF.

This clonotype is hyperexpanded within its sample. The DNA for the CDR3 is TGTGCCAGCAGCTCTACTACCCTAGCCAAAAACATTCAGTACTTC. Its protein is CASSSTTLAKNIQYF. V is TRBV6-2 or TRBV6-3 and J is TRBJ2-4; no clear D gene. In germline, CDR1 is MNHEY, CDR2 SVGEGT. CDR3 length: 15 amino acids. V lost 6 bases and J lost 0, with 12 bases in between.

Judged by abundance, this clonotype is medium-sized. The genes are TRBV28 and TRBJ2-7, with 9 bases matching TRBD2. Germline V gene sequence: CDR1 MDHEN, CDR2 SYDVKM. The CDR3 runs 16 residues. V shed 6 bases, J shed 7 bases, and the junction held 16 bases outside the gene matches. The DNA for the CDR3 is TGTGCCAGCAGATTGACACTAGCGGGCCCTGGAGGGGAGCAGTACTTC. Translation gives CASRLTLAGPGGEQYF. Full variable domain (rest looked up from reference TRBV28 and TRBJ2-7): DVKVTQSSRYLVKRTGEKVFLECVQDMDHENMFWYRQDPGLGLRLIYFSYDVKMKEKGDIPEGYSVSREKKERFSLILESASTNQTSMYLCASRLTLAGPGGEQYFGPGTRLTVT.

V and J are TRBV2 and TRBJ2-1; unclear D gene. Trimming cost V 3 bases and J 3 bases, with 6 bases left between them. The CDR3 length is 13 residues. The germline V gene encodes CDR1 SNHLY and CDR2 FYNNEI. Here the CDR3 reads CASSEGDYNEQFF. The CDR3 nucleotides read TGTGCCAGCAGTGAGGGTGACTACAATGAGCAGTTCTTC.

By share, this clonotype counts as medium-sized (0.01 to 0.1%). The J gene is TRBJ2-5, the V gene TRBV7-9; no reliable D call. The CDR3 consists of 13 residues. V shed 5 bases and J shed 5 bases, with 12 bases lying between them. Germline V gene lookup returns CDR1 SEHNR and CDR2 FQNEAQ (reference sequence). The DNA for the CDR3 is TGTGCCAGCAGCGCCAGACCCGGGGAGACCCAGTACTTC. It specifies CASSARPGETQYF.